What follows are 26 T cell receptor beta chains derived from one specimen sequenced in a study of blood T cell repertoires in COVID-19. Profiling relied on immunoSEQ multiplex PCR, and the TCRdb table lists in-frame clones only, not all of them. The sample shows about 170,000 clones, roughly 93% of them seen only once. Material for sequencing was peripheral blood. These receptors were collected from a man aged 18 to 35 with COVID-19, enrolled during active disease.

The chain combines TRBV7-3 with TRBJ2-1, with TRBD1 as a possible D gene (6 bases). Germline CDR1 reads SGHTA; CDR2 reads FQGTGA. The CDR3 loop spans 15 amino acids. The V end was cut by 1 base, the J end by 9 bases, with 16 bases between. CDR3 in amino acids: CASSLSVFRGGEQFF. For the CDR3, the DNA is TGTGCCAGCAGCTTAAGCGTCTTCAGAGGGGGTGAGCAGTTCTTC.

This sequence joins TRBV6-2 or TRBV6-3 and TRBJ2-7; D might be TRBD1 (6 bases). Looked up from germline, CDR1 is MNHEY and CDR2 is SVGEGT. The CDR3 extends over 14 amino acids. The V and J ends lost 4 bases and 3 bases respectively, with 13 bases between them. CDR3 bases: TGTGCCAGCAGTTCGGCAGGGGATATCTACGAGCAGTACTTC. It encodes CASSSAGDIYEQYF.

The sample holds one count of this clone. The chain links TRBV6-1 to TRBJ1-2; 7 positions agree with TRBD1. The CDR3 has 13 residues. The V gene's germline CDR1 is MNHNS and CDR2 SASEGT. After removal of 7 bases from V and 5 bases from J, the junction contained 7 bases not matched to a gene. In DNA, the CDR3 is TGTGCCAGCACCAGAGGGACAGATTATGGCTACACCTTC. Its protein product is CASTRGTDYGYTF.

The chain couples TRBV6-5 to TRBJ1-2; 8 bases fit TRBD1. J was trimmed by 3 bases and V by 6 bases; bases with no gene match: 3. Germline V gene lookup returns CDR1 MNHEY and CDR2 SVGAGI. This CDR3 contains 13 residues. Written as DNA, the CDR3 is TGTGCCAGCAGGCCGGACAGGGACTATGGCTACACCTTC. Translated: CASRPDRDYGYTF.

The J gene is TRBJ2-7, the V gene TRBV9; 10 bases line up with TRBD2. Germline V gene lookup returns CDR1 SGDLS and CDR2 YYNGEE. Unmatched junction bases numbered 4, after V lost 0 bases and J lost 4 bases. CDR3 length equals 15 residues. This CDR3 reads CASSVDASGSYEQYF. For the CDR3, the DNA is TGTGCCAGCAGCGTAGACGCTAGCGGGAGTTACGAGCAGTACTTC.

The rearrangement links TRBV28 to TRBJ1-5; weak D call: TRBD1 (5 bases). The CDR3 is made up of 15 amino acids. V lost 7 bases to trimming and J lost 2 bases, with 15 bases between them. The germline V gene has CDR1 MDHEN and CDR2 SYDVKM. CDR3 loop: CASTSPGGGNQPQHF. The CDR3 coding sequence is TGTGCCAGCACCTCCCCCGGGGGTGGCAATCAGCCCCAGCATTTT.

The genes are TRBV7-2 and TRBJ2-7, with TRBD2 matching over 10 bases. V shed 2 bases and J 4 bases; nucleotides not matched to a gene: 14. This CDR3 spans 18 amino acids. CDR1 is SGHTA, CDR2 FQGNSA, per germline. The CDR3 DNA follows: TGTGCCAGCAGCTTAAGGACTAGCGGAACATCAGGACTTTACGAGCAGTACTTC. Translating it yields CASSLRTSGTSGLYEQYF.

This clone was recorded once. The chain is built from TRBV29-1 and TRBJ2-7, with 8 bases matching TRBD1. V dropped 0 bases and J dropped 4; count of bases not matched to a gene: 8. CDR3 size: 15 residues. Germline CDR1 reads SQVTM; CDR2 reads ANQGSEA. CDR3 bases: TGCAGCGTTGAAGACAGGGGGCTCGCGCGATACGAGCAGTACTTC. This codes for CSVEDRGLARYEQYF.

V is TRBV7-8 and J is TRBJ1-2; 12 positions agree with TRBD1. The V and J ends lost 1 base and 6 bases, in that order; junction bases with no gene match: 3. CDR1 and CDR2 (germline): SGHVS, FQNEAQ. This CDR3 is built from 15 residues. Here the CDR3 DNA reads TGTGCCAGCAGCTTAGTGGGACAGGGGGCCCATGGCTACACCTTC. Amino acids: CASSLVGQGAHGYTF.

The V call is TRBV19, the J call TRBJ1-6, with D unresolved. The CDR3 covers 15 residues. CDR1 LNHDA and CDR2 SQIVND come from the germline V gene (reference sequence). V lost 3 bases to trimming and J lost 3 bases, with 9 bases between them. The CDR3 protein is CASSMLDNYNSPLHF. The CDR3 bases are TGTGCCAGTAGTATGCTTGACAACTATAATTCACCCCTCCACTTT.

The rearrangement uses TRBV6-5 and TRBJ2-1; 12 bases are shared with TRBD2. The CDR3 is 14 amino acids. The V gene end was trimmed by 6 bases and the J gene end by 6 bases; junction bases not matched to a gene: 3. Germline V gene sequence: CDR1 MNHEY, CDR2 SVGAGI. The chain's CDR3 is CASRTSGSSNEQFF. The DNA for the CDR3 is TGTGCCAGCAGGACTAGCGGGAGTAGCAATGAGCAGTTCTTC.

The V gene is TRBV12-3 or TRBV12-4, the J gene TRBJ2-2; D is perhaps TRBD1 (5 bases). V lost 10 bases to trimming and J lost 2 bases, with 11 bases between them. There are 13 residues in the CDR3. The DNA for the CDR3 is TGTGCCAACCCACAGGTTAACACCGGGGAGCTGTTTTTT. Translating it yields CANPQVNTGELFF.

V and J are TRBV15 and TRBJ2-1; 7 bases fit TRBD2. J gave up 4 bases and V 6 bases, and 9 bases lay outside the gene matches. Germline assignment: CDR1 LNHNV and CDR2 YYDKDF (reference sequence). The CDR3 runs 15 residues. In nucleotides, the CDR3 is TGTGCCACCAGTTCCGGTAGCGGGTTTTACAATGAGCAGTTCTTC. This encodes CATSSGSGFYNEQFF.

This clone showed up just once. V and J are TRBV28 and TRBJ1-1, with 8 bases lining up with TRBD1. Losses at the gene ends were 3 bases for V and 0 bases for J; bases not matched to a gene: 6. Looked up from germline, CDR1 is MDHEN and CDR2 is SYDVKM. The CDR3 contains 16 residues. CDR3 in amino acids: CASSFPRQGLNTEAFF. The CDR3 DNA follows: TGTGCCAGCAGTTTTCCAAGACAGGGGTTGAACACTGAAGCTTTCTTT.

This chain uses TRBV29-1 with TRBJ2-1; 7 positions agree with TRBD2. This CDR3 has 17 amino acids. Losses at the gene ends were 6 bases for V and 2 bases for J; bases not matched to a gene: 16. Germline assignment: CDR1 SQVTM and CDR2 ANQGSEA. CDR3 bases: TGCAGCGTAGTCGGACTAGGCTCCGTGCACACCTACAATGAGCAGTTCTTC. It yields the protein CSVVGLGSVHTYNEQFF.

V usage is TRBV19 and J usage is TRBJ1-6; D is uncertain. V shed 3 bases and J shed 8 bases, with 14 bases lying between them. The V gene's germline CDR1 is LNHDA and CDR2 SQIVND (reference sequence). This CDR3 region has 15 residues. The CDR3 loop reads CASSIGRARDSPLHF. CDR3 nucleotides: TGTGCCAGTAGTATCGGGCGGGCGCGGGATTCACCCCTCCACTTT.

V usage is TRBV27 and J usage is TRBJ1-2; 7 bases line up with TRBD1. The CDR3 runs 13 residues. Trimming removed 6 bases from V and 4 bases from J; junction bases left unmatched: 5. Germline lookup yields CDR1 MNHEY and CDR2 SMNVEV (reference sequence). CDR3 DNA: TGTGCCAGCAGCGGCGACAGGGCCTATGGCTACACCTTC. This codes for CASSGDRAYGYTF.

This clone was counted a single time. The V and J genes are TRBV7-9 and TRBJ2-1; weak D call: TRBD2 (5 bases). Trimming stripped 0 bases from V and 10 bases from J, with 19 bases between. Germline CDR1 SEHNR, CDR2 FQNEAQ (reference sequence). This CDR3 is built from 16 residues. This CDR3 reads CASSLAGRERASEQFF. In DNA form, the CDR3 reads TGTGCCAGCAGCTTAGCGGGTCGGGAACGGGCTTCGGAGCAGTTCTTC.

The chain links TRBV6-5 to TRBJ2-3; 8 bases agree with TRBD1. The CDR3 loop spans 15 amino acids. Germline V gene sequence: CDR1 MNHEY, CDR2 SVGAGI. The junction had 9 bases not matched to a gene; V was cut back by 6 bases and J by 4 bases. The CDR3 nucleotides read TGTGCCAGCAGCCTATCCGCGACAGGGGCAGATACGCAGTATTTT. This encodes CASSLSATGADTQYF.

This chain joins TRBV20-1 and TRBJ2-3; D is perhaps TRBD1 (6 bases). Germline CDR1 reads DFQATT; CDR2 reads SNEGSKA (reference sequence). The CDR3 loop spans 11 amino acids. V lost 4 bases and J lost 10, with 12 bases in between. The chain's CDR3 is CSAIKQGAQYF. As DNA, the CDR3 is TGCAGTGCTATAAAACAGGGAGCGCAGTATTTT.

The chain couples TRBV9 to TRBJ2-7; D might be TRBD2 (6 bases). Germline values: CDR1 SGDLS, CDR2 YYNGEE. The CDR3 is made up of 13 amino acids. V lost 0 bases and J 7 bases, leaving 11 bases between the germline ends. CDR3 nucleotide sequence: TGTGCCAGCAGCGTAGGGACTATGGGGGAGCAGTACTTC. It specifies CASSVGTMGEQYF.

This chain uses TRBV5-4 with TRBJ2-2, with D possibly matching TRBD1 (5 bases). Germline values: CDR1 SGHNT, CDR2 YYREEE (reference sequence). The CDR3 is 14 amino acids. V lost 3 bases, J lost 6 bases, and 12 bases lay in between. CDR3 in DNA: TGTGCCAGCAGCTCTCGACAGCTTCCCGGGGAGCTGTTTTTT. This encodes CASSSRQLPGELFF.

The CDR3 spells CASSPGGQRDYGYTF. The CDR3 region has the DNA TGTGCCAGCAGCCCAGGGGGCCAGAGAGACTATGGCTACACCTTC. This chain joins TRBV5-4 and TRBJ1-2; 8 bases fit TRBD1. Germline CDR1 SGHNT, CDR2 YYREEE (reference sequence). V lost 4 bases, J lost 3 bases, and 8 bases stayed unmatched. The CDR3 extends over 15 amino acids.

The chain recombines TRBV15 with TRBJ1-1; possible D gene TRBD1, 5 bases. CDR1 LNHNV and CDR2 YYDKDF come from the germline V gene (reference sequence). This CDR3 spans 15 amino acids. The germline V and J ends were trimmed by 1 base and 2 bases, with 11 bases remaining between them. CDR3 sequence: CATSRGGVSNTEAFF. CDR3 nucleotides: TGTGCCACCAGCAGAGGGGGGGTTTCAAACACTGAAGCTTTCTTT.

This chain connects TRBV28 to TRBJ2-7, with TRBD1 identical over 8 bases. The CDR3 extends over 14 amino acids. Germline V gene data show CDR1 as MDHEN and CDR2 as SYDVKM. The ends lost 2 bases at V and 3 bases at J; junction bases unmatched: 3. The CDR3 loop reads CASSLLGTGYEQYF. Written as DNA, the CDR3 is TGTGCCAGCAGTTTACTGGGGACAGGCTACGAGCAGTACTTC. Based on the CDR3 plus reference TRBV28 and TRBJ2-7, the full variable domain is DVKVTQSSRYLVKRTGEKVFLECVQDMDHENMFWYRQDPGLGLRLIYFSYDVKMKEKGDIPEGYSVSREKKERFSLILESASTNQTSMYLCASSLLGTGYEQYFGPGTRLTVT.

V is TRBV18 and J is TRBJ2-1, with TRBD1 matching over 12 bases. The CDR3 sequence is 16 residues long. The germline gives CDR1 KGHSH, CDR2 LQKENI. The V and J ends lost 5 bases and 2 bases, in that order; junction bases with no gene match: 4. The CDR3 DNA follows: TGTGCCAGCTCAGCGGGACAGGGGGCGACCTACAATGAGCAGTTCTTC. As protein: CASSAGQGATYNEQFF.